This T cell receptor (beta chain) was recorded in a study of cytomegalovirus exposure and HLA in healthy donors. Points from the study as a whole: Researchers counted around 170 TCR beta chains as cytomegalovirus-associated.

The CDR3 runs to 16 residues. With V trimmed by 7 bases and J by 5 bases, 13 bases remained unmatched. CDR1 and CDR2 from the germline V gene are MDHEN and SYDVKM. The primer mix had 60 Vbeta and 13 Jbeta primers. Assay used: immunoSEQ multiplex PCR; TCRdb lists only in-frame clones, some missing. The sample has over 30,000 clones, around 70% seen once. Turning to this clone: Its antigen is as yet unknown.

This TCR was recovered from a man in his forties in good health and CMV-seropositive. The chain employs TRBV28 and TRBJ2-5; 10 nucleotides align to TRBD1. The sample consisted of PBMCs. CDR3 nucleotides: TGTGCCAGCAAATTCCGGGAGACAGGGGGCCGGGAGACCCAGTACTTC. The encoded protein is CASKFRETGGRETQYF.